One T cell receptor beta chain is described in this entry. TCRdb reprocessed the RT-PCR reads via MiXCR and lists one record per CDR3 protein. The sample carries approximately 490,000 distinct CDR3 sequences, approximately 7.7% recorded once. The entry originates in a study of response to subunit inactivated influenza vaccine. Germline CDR1 SNHLY, CDR2 FYNNEI. This CDR3 has 13 residues. V was pared by 8 bases and J by 2 bases, with 13 bases between. The V call is TRBV2, the J call TRBJ2-7; D gene unclear. The starting material was PBMCs from blood, obtained roughly 24 months after vaccination. The sequence was obtained from a man between 45 and 75 years old who received an inactivated influenza vaccine. Here the CDR3 DNA reads TGTGCCAGCGGGTCCCGGTGGACCTACGAGCAGTACTTC. Its translation is CASGSRWTYEQYF.